The count of the clone carrying this TCR beta chain is one. This sample was taken from a study of T cell responses to AZD1222 COVID-19 vaccine. TCRdb's table, derived via immunoSEQ multiplex PCR, lists solely in-frame clones and lacks some. Of some 140,000 clones listed, about 91% were seen once; the top ten hold about 3%. The CDR3 loop spans 14 amino acids. Germline loops: CDR1 SGHNT, CDR2 YYREEE (reference sequence). The V gene lost 1 base and the J gene lost 2 bases, with 10 bases spanning the gap. The material sequenced was peripheral blood, taken on day 0 of AZD1222 vaccination. The sequence came from an adult in good health. The gene calls are TRBV5-4 and TRBJ2-7; a weak D match, TRBD2 (5 bases). CDR3 residues: CASSLRGLTYEQYF. In nucleotides, the CDR3 is TGTGCCAGCAGCTTGCGGGGTCTAACCTACGAGCAGTACTTC.